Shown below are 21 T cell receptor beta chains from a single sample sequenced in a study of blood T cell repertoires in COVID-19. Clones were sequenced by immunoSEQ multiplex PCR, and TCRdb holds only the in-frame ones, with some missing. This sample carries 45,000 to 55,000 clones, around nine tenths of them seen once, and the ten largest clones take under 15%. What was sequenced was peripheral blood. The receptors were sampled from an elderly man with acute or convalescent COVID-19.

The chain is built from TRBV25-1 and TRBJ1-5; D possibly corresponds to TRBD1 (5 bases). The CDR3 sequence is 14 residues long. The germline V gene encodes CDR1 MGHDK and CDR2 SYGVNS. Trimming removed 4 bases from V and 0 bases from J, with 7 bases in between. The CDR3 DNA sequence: TGTGCCAGCAGTGCGGACATTAGCAATCAGCCCCAGCATTTT. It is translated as CASSADISNQPQHF.

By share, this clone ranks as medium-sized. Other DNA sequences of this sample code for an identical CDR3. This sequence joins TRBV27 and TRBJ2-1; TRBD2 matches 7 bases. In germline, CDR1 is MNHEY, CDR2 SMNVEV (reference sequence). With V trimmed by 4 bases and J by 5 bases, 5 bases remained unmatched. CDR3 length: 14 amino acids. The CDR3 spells CASSWGGVDNEQFF. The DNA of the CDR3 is TGTGCCAGCAGTTGGGGGGGGGTCGACAATGAGCAGTTCTTC.

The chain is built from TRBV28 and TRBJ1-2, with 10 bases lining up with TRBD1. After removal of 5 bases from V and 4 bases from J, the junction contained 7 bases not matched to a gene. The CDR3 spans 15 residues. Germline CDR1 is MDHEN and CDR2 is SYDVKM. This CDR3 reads CASSHDRGRGYGYTF. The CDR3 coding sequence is TGTGCCAGCAGTCACGACAGGGGGCGGGGCTATGGCTACACCTTC.

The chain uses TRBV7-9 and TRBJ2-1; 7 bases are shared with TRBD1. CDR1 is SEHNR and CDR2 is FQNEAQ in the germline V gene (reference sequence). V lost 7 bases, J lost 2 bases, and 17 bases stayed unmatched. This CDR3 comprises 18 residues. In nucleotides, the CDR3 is TGTGCCAGCAACAAATGGACCGGGACAGCACTAACCTACAATGAGCAGTTCTTC. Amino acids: CASNKWTGTALTYNEQFF. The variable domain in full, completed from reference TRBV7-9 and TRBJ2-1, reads DTGVSQNPRHKITKRGQNVTFRCDPISEHNRLYWYRQTLGQGPEFLTYFQNEAQLEKSRLLSDRFSAERPKGSFSTLEIQRTEQGDSAMYLCASNKWTGTALTYNEQFFGPGTRLTVL.

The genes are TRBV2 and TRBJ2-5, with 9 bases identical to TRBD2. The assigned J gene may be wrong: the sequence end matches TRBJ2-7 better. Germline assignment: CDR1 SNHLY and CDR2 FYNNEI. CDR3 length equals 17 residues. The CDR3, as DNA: TGTGCCAGCAGTGAAGGATGGGGTCCAGCGGGGGGCGACGAGCAGTACTTC. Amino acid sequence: CASSEGWGPAGGDEQYF.

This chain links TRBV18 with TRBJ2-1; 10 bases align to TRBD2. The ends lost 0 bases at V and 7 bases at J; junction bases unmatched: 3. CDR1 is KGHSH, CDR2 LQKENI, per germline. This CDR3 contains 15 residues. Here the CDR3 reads CASSPPTSGENEQFF. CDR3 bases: TGTGCCAGCTCACCACCAACTAGCGGGGAGAATGAGCAGTTCTTC.

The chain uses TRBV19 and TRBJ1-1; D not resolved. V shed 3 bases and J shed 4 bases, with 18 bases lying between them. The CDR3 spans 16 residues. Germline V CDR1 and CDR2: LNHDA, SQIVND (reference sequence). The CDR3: CASSILGRGEGTEAFF. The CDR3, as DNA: TGTGCCAGTAGTATTCTAGGGAGAGGCGAGGGCACTGAAGCTTTCTTT.

The CDR3 DNA follows: TGTGCCAGCAGCGCTTCAACAGGGGTCAACACCGGGGAGCTGTTTTTT. Its protein is CASSASTGVNTGELFF. V and J are TRBV7-8 and TRBJ2-2, with TRBD1 identical over 7 bases. Germline V gives CDR1 SGHVS, CDR2 FQNEAQ. The CDR3 has 16 residues. V was clipped by 5 bases and J by 2 bases; unmatched bases: 8.

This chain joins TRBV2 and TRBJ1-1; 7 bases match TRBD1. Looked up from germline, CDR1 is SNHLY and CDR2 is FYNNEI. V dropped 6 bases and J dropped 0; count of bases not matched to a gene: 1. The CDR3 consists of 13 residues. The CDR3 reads CASRGQMNTEAFF. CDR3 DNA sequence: TGTGCCAGCAGGGGACAGATGAACACTGAAGCTTTCTTT.

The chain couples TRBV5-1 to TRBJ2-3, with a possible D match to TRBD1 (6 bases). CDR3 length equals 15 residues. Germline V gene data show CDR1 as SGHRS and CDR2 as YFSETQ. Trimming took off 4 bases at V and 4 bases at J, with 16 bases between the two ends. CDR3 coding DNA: TGCGCCAGCAGCCCAGGGGCGCTCCCACCAGATACGCAGTATTTT. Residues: CASSPGALPPDTQYF.

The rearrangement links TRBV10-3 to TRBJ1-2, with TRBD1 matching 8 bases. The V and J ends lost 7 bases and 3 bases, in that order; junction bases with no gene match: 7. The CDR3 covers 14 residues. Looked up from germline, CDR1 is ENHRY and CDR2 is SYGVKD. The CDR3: CAITETGDDYGYTF. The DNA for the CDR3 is TGTGCCATCACCGAGACAGGGGATGACTATGGCTACACCTTC.

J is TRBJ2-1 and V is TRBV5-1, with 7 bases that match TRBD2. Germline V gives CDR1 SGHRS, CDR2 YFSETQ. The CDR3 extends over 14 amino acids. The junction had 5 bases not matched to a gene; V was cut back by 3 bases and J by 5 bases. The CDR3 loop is CASSWGGANNEQFF. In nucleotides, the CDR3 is TGCGCCAGCAGCTGGGGAGGGGCGAACAATGAGCAGTTCTTC.

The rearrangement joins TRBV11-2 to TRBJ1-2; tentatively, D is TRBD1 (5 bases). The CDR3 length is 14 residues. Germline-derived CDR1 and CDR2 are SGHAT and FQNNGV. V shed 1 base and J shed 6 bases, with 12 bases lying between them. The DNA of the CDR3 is TGTGCCAGCAGCTTAGGGGCCGCGGGGGATGGCTACACCTTC. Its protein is CASSLGAAGDGYTF.

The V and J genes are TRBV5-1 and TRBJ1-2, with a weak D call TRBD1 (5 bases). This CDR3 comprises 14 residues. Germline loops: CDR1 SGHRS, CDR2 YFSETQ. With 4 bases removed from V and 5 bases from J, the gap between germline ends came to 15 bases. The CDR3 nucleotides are TGCGCCAGCAGCCTCGGTCAGGGCCCTTATGGCTACACCTTC. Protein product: CASSLGQGPYGYTF.

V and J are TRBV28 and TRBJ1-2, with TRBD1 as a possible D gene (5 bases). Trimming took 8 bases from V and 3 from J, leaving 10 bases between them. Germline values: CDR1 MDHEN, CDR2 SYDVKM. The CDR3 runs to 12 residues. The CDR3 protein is CASGGVYYGYTF. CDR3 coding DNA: TGTGCCAGCGGAGGGGTTTACTATGGCTACACCTTC.

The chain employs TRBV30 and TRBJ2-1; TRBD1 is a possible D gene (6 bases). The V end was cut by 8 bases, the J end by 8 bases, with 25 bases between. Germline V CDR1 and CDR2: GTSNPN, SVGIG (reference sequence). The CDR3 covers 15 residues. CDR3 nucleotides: TGTGCCCATAATTCCAGGGGAGCCCCTCTAGATGAGCAGTTCTTC. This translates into CAHNSRGAPLDEQFF.

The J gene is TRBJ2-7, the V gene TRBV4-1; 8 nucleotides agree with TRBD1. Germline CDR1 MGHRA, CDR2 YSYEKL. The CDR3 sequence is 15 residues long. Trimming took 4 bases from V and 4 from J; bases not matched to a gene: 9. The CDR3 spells CASSPMDRVEYEQYF. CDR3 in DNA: TGCGCCAGCAGCCCGATGGACAGGGTCGAGTACGAGCAGTACTTC.

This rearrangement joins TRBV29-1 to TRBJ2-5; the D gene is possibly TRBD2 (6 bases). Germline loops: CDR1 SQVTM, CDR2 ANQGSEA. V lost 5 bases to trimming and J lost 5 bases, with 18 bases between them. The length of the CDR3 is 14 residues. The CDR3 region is CSVQGIGGTETQYF. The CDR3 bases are TGCAGCGTTCAGGGCATCGGGGGTACTGAGACCCAGTACTTC.

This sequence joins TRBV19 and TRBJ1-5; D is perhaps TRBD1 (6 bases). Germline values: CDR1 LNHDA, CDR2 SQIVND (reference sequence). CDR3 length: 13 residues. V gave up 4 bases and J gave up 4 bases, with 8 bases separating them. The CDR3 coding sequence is TGTGCCAGTAGTAAAGACAGGAATCAGCCCCAGCATTTT. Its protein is CASSKDRNQPQHF.

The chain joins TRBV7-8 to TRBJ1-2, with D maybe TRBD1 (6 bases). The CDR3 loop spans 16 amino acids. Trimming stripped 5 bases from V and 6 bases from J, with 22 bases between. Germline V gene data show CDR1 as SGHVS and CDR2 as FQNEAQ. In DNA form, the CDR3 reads TGTGCCAGCAGCGCCCGCCAATCTGTGGCAGGGGATGGCTACACCTTC. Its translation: CASSARQSVAGDGYTF. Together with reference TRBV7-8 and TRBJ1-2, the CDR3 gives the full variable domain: GAGVSQSPRYKVAKRGQDVALRCDPISGHVSLFWYQQALGQGPEFLTYFQNEAQLDKSGLPSDRFFAERPEGSVSTLKIQRTQQEDSAVYLCASSARQSVAGDGYTFGSGTRLTVV.

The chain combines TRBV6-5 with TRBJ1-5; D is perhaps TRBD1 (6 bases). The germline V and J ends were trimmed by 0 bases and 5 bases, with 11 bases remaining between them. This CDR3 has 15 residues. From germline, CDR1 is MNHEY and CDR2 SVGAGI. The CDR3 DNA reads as TGTGCCAGCAGTTACTCGAGGACAGTGGATCAGCCCCAGCATTTT. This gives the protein CASSYSRTVDQPQHF.